The sequence of this TCR beta chain was determined in a study of graft-versus-host responses after intestinal transplantation. The germline V gene encodes CDR1 SNHLY and CDR2 FYNNEI. V lost 7 bases, J lost 1 base, and 3 bases stayed unmatched. The CDR3 length is 14 residues. This table comes from immunoSEQ multiplex PCR, and its TCRdb copy is limited to in-frame clones, with some not included. Among about 17,000 clones listed, over 70% were seen once. Investigators treated the graft tissue so that it released intraepithelial and lamina propria lymphocytes. The chain recombines TRBV2 with TRBJ2-4, with 8 bases that match TRBD1. This material consisted of ileum tissue, taken roughly 450 days after intestinal transplant. The sequence came from a human patient who received an intestinal transplant, so some T cells may come from the graft donor. CDR3 residues: CASNQGAAKNIQYF. Written as DNA, the CDR3 is TGTGCCAGCAATCAGGGGGCGGCCAAAAACATTCAGTACTTC.